The clone carrying this T cell receptor (beta chain) turned up a few times. Antigen specificity is unknown. This specimen includes other DNA sequences encoding the same CDR3. The source of the sample is a study of beta chain features in type 1 diabetes. Study-level results: Individuals with type 1 diabetes displayed fewer insertions and more deletions at VDJ junctions. Across all four CD4+ subsets, people with type 1 diabetes showed modestly shorter TCRB CDR3s. In the patient group, naive, central memory and Treg TCRB repertoires seemed more alike than in the healthy donor group.

Germline lookup yields CDR1 SQVTM and CDR2 ANQGSEA. V was trimmed by 4 bases and J by 0 bases, leaving 9 bases between them. The CDR3 covers 13 residues. The study reverse transcribed the entire isolated RNA, so it sequenced expressed TCRB transcripts. Using immunoSEQ multiplex PCR, the repertoire was profiled, and TCRdb retains in-frame clones only, with some absent. The sample carries 250,000 to 300,000 clones, about 23% recorded once. The gene calls are TRBV29-1 and TRBJ1-1; D is ambiguous. The TCR was taken from a woman between 25 and 40 years old with type 1 diabetes. Sequencing was performed on naive CD4+ T cells from blood. Here the CDR3 reads CSVVGRMNTEAFF. As DNA, the CDR3 is TGCAGCGTTGTGGGCCGAATGAACACTGAAGCTTTCTTT.